This T cell receptor beta chain was identified in a study of blood T cell repertoires in COVID-19. Overall study context: Samples representing acute and convalescent COVID-19 were sourced from the United States, Italy and Spain.

This CDR3 contains 11 residues. CDR1 SGHDN and CDR2 FVKESK come from the germline V gene. With 2 bases removed from V and 9 bases from J, the gap between germline ends came to 5 bases. Method: immunoSEQ multiplex PCR; TCRdb's copy keeps in-frame clones and lacks some. The sample lists about 150,000 clones, more than 75% occurring once. Sequencing used peripheral blood. The TCR was taken from a woman in her forties or fifties with acute or convalescent COVID-19. V is TRBV14 and J is TRBJ2-1; no definite D call. DNA of the CDR3: TGTGCCAGCAGCCAATGGAGTGAGCAGTTCTTC. It is translated as CASSQWSEQFF. Drawing the rest from reference TRBV14 and TRBJ2-1, the complete variable domain is EAGVTQFPSHSVIEKGQTVTLRCDPISGHDNLYWYRRVMGKEIKFLLHFVKESKQDESGMPNNRFLAERTGGTYSTLKVQPAELEDSGVYFCASSQWSEQFFGPGTRLTVL.